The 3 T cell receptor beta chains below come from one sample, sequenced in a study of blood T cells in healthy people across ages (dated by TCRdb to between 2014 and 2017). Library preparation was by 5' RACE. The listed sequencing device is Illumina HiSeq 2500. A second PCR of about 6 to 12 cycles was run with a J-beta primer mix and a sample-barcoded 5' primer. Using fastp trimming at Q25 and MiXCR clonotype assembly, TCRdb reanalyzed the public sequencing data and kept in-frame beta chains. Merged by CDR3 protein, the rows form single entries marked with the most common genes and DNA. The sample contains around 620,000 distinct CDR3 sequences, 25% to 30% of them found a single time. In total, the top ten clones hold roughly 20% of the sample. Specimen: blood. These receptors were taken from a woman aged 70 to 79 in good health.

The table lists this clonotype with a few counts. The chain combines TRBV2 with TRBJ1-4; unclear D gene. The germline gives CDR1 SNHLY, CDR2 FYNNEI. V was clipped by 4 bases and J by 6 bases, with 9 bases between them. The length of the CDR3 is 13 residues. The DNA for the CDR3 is TGTGCCAGCAGTGGGGGTGAGGATGAAAAACTGTTTTTT. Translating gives CASSGGEDEKLFF.

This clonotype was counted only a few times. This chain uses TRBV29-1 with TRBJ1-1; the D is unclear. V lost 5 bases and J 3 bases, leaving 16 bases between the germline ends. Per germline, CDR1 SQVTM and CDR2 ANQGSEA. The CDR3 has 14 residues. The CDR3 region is CSVRPPVQDTEAFF. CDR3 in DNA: TGCAGCGTTCGACCGCCAGTTCAGGACACTGAAGCTTTCTTT.

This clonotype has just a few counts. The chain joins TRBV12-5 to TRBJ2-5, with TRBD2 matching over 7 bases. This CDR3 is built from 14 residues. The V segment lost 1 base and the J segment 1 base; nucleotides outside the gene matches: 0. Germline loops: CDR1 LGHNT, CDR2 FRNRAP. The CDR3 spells CASGLGGGQETQYF. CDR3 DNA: TGTGCTAGTGGTTTGGGGGGGGGCCAAGAGACCCAGTACTTC. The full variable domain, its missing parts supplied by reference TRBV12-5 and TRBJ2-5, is DARVTQTPRHKVTEMGQEVTMRCQPILGHNTVFWYRQTMMQGLELLAYFRNRAPLDDSGMPKDRFSAEMPDATLATLKIQPSEPRDSAVYFCASGLGGGQETQYFGPGTRLLVL.